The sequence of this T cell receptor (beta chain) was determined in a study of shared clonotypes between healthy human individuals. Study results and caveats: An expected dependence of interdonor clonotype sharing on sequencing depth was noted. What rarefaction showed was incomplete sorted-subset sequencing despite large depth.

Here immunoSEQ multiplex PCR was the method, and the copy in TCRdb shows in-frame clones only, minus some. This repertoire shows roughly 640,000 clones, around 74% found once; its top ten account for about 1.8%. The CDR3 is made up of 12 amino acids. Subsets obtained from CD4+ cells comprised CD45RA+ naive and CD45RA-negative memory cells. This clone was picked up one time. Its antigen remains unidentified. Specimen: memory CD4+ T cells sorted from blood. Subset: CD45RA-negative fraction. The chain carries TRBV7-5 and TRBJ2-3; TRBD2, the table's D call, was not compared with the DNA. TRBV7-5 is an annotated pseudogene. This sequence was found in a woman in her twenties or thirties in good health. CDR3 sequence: CVRSRFGFRQYF. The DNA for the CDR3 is TGTGTCAGAAGTCGTTTCGGTTTCCGGCAGTATTTT.